A single sample gave rise to the 14 T cell receptor beta chains below, sequenced in a study of immune heterogeneity within non-small cell lung tumors (dated by TCRdb to 2016 to 2019). Instrument on record: HiSeq X Ten. A multiplex PCR system amplified the TCR beta CDR3 region, with a first 10-cycle round using 32 V-gene forward and 13 J-gene reverse primers. The public reads were reprocessed in TCRdb via fastp at Q25 and MiXCR, keeping in-frame beta chains. Every CDR3 protein is listed once, alongside the most common genes and DNA of its rows. This sample has about 10,000 distinct CDR3 sequences in its table, and 17% of those were observed once. The top ten clonotypes cover about 4% of the sample. Genomic DNA extracted from bulk tumor tissue served as TCR template, with around 0.55 ug gDNA amplified per sample. During surgery, multiple biopsies were taken from each primary tumor and placed as far apart as possible within the tumor mass. Patients in the study cohort, which was described as untreated, were newly diagnosed NSCLC cases going through curative surgery.

Sample: lung tumor tissue. The receptor source for this set is a man in his forties with non-small cell lung cancer.

In this sample, this clonotype turned up many times. The rearrangement uses TRBV9 and TRBJ1-3; D not resolved. CDR1 SGDLS and CDR2 YYNGEE come from the germline V gene. V lost 0 bases to trimming and J lost 4 bases, with 8 bases between them. CDR3 length: 14 amino acids. The CDR3 bases are TGTGCCAGCAGCGTAGAATCGGGAGGAAACACCATATATTTT. Its protein is CASSVESGGNTIYF.

Note on this clonotype: Given a much more abundant clone one base away, this may be a read error. This sequence joins TRBV4-3 and TRBJ2-6; D might be TRBD1 (6 bases). V gave up 0 bases and J gave up 5 bases, with 11 bases separating them. Germline-derived CDR1 and CDR2 are LGHNA and YSLEER. The CDR3 contains 16 residues. CDR3 in amino acids: CASSQDQGSRANVLTF. DNA of the CDR3: TGCGCCAGCAGCCAAGATCAGGGGTCTAGGGCCAACGTCCTGACTTTC.

This clonotype is categorized as medium-sized. CDR3 coding DNA: TGTGCCAGCAGTTTATCGGGGTCCTCCGGGACAGGGGAATACCGTCGTGGCTACACCTTC. It codes for CASSLSGSSGTGEYRRGYTF. This rearrangement joins TRBV27 to TRBJ1-2; TRBD1 matches 10 bases. Germline CDR1 and CDR2: MNHEY and SMNVEV (reference sequence). V dropped 0 bases and J dropped 7; count of bases not matched to a gene: 20. This CDR3 has 20 residues.

About this clonotype: At one end the junction does not follow the germline gene, possibly because of a read error. The chain carries TRBV12-3 or TRBV12-4 and TRBJ2-7; tentatively, D is TRBD1 (6 bases). CDR3 size: 12 residues. CDR3 nucleotide sequence: TGTGCCAACAGTTTAGGACAGATCGAGCAGTACTTC. Its protein product is CANSLGQIEQYF.

The table lists this clonotype with a count of one. No conserved phenylalanine or tryptophan is present at the end of the CDR3, so a read error is the likely explanation. No DNA is shown, since the ends of the CDR3 on it are uncertain; the CDR3 is the one TCRdb lists. The rearrangement joins TRBV19 to TRBJ2-3; the table calls TRBD2, which could not be checked here. Including both end residues, the CDR3 is 16 amino acids long. Germline V gives CDR1 LNHDA, CDR2 SQIVND (reference sequence). The CDR3 sequence: CASSMSSGTYEQYFGP.

As regards this clonotype: A much more abundant neighbour one base away suggests this may be a read error. V and J are TRBV7-3 and TRBJ2-6; 9 bases are a match to TRBD1. The ends lost 4 bases at V and 4 bases at J; junction bases unmatched: 8. Germline V lookup: CDR1 SGHTA, CDR2 FQGTGA. This CDR3 region has 17 residues. The CDR3 sequence: CASSSWDRVLGANVLTF. The CDR3 DNA reads TGTGCCAGCAGCTCTTGGGACAGGGTGCTAGGGGCCAACGTCCTGACTTTC.

This clonotype was detected many times. The chain recombines TRBV28 with TRBJ2-5, with 7 positions matching TRBD2. Germline assignment: CDR1 MDHEN and CDR2 SYDVKM. The J segment lost 7 bases and the V segment lost 5 bases, leaving 10 bases of the junction unmatched. The CDR3 spans 14 residues. CDR3 sequence reads: CASSPLGGSATQYF. Here the CDR3 DNA reads TGTGCCAGCAGTCCCCTGGGAGGGTCAGCGACCCAGTACTTC.

This clonotype came up many times. The V call is TRBV19, the J call TRBJ1-1, with no clear D. There are 16 residues in the CDR3. The V and J ends lost 9 bases and 4 bases respectively, with 24 bases between them. The germline CDR1 and CDR2 sequences are LNHDA and SQIVND (reference sequence). The CDR3 bases are TGTGCCAGCCTCCGCCCCCCCAACGAAGGGTCCACTGAAGCTTTCTTT. The encoded protein is CASLRPPNEGSTEAFF.

J is TRBJ2-1 and V is TRBV19; a weak D match, TRBD1 (6 bases). V was cut by 5 bases and J by 2 bases, with 10 bases left in between. CDR1 is LNHDA, CDR2 SQIVND, per germline (reference sequence). The CDR3 sequence is 14 residues long. The CDR3, as DNA: TGTGCCAGTAGTTTTTCAGGGGCCTACAATGAGCAGTTCTTC. Translation: CASSFSGAYNEQFF. Supplemented by reference TRBV19 and TRBJ2-1, the full variable domain reads DGGITQSPKYLFRKEGQNVTLSCEQNLNHDAMYWYRQDPGQGLRLIYYSQIVNDFQKGDIAEGYSVSREKKESFPLTVTSAQKNPTAFYLCASSFSGAYNEQFFGPGTRLTVL.

Of note for this clonotype: A clone one base away is much larger, so this may be a read error. The final CDR3 position lacks the conserved phenylalanine or tryptophan, pointing to a likely read error. This rearrangement joins TRBV2 to TRBJ2-5, with D uncertain. V was shortened by 1 base and J by 7 bases, with 7 bases between the two germline ends. This CDR3 spans 12 amino acids. The germline V gene has CDR1 SNHLY and CDR2 FYNNEI. CDR3 DNA: TGTGCCAGCAGTGAAGACGTAGGGACCCAGTACTCC. It codes for CASSEDVGTQYS.

This clonotype showed up many times. This chain uses TRBV3-2 with TRBJ2-2. TRBV3-2 is deemed a pseudogene. The CDR3 extends over 16 amino acids. CDR3 region: CASSQDRQPNTGELFF. DNA for the CDR3: TGTGCCAGCAGCCAAGACAGGCAGCCGAACACCGGGGAGCTGTTTTTT.

In its sample, this clonotype was seen many times. The chain recombines TRBV29-1 with TRBJ1-2, with TRBD1 as a possible D gene (6 bases). The V gene's germline CDR1 is SQVTM and CDR2 ANQGSEA. The CDR3 runs to 14 residues. V was cut by 2 bases and J by 0 bases, with 10 bases left in between. Here the CDR3 DNA reads TGCAGCGTTGAAACGGACAGCGCTAACTATGGCTACACCTTC. Encoded protein: CSVETDSANYGYTF. Together with reference TRBV29-1 and TRBJ1-2, the CDR3 gives the full variable domain: SAVISQKPSRDICQRGTSLTIQCQVDSQVTMMFWYRQQPGQSLTLIATANQGSEATYESGFVIDKFPISRPNLTFSTLTVSNMSPEDSSIYLCSVETDSANYGYTFGSGTRLTVV.

This clonotype was recorded many times. The J gene is TRBJ1-2, the V gene TRBV28; weak D call: TRBD1 (6 bases). This CDR3 is built from 15 residues. Trimming stripped 2 bases from V and 4 bases from J, with 14 bases between. The germline gives CDR1 MDHEN, CDR2 SYDVKM. CDR3 amino acids: CASSLPDRPSYGYTF. CDR3 coding DNA: TGTGCCAGCAGTTTACCCGACAGGCCATCCTATGGCTACACCTTC.

This clonotype is labeled as medium-sized. The V gene is TRBV28, the J gene TRBJ2-7, with TRBD1 identical over 8 bases. This CDR3 has 16 residues. V lost 3 bases and J lost 2; bases outside the gene matches: 9. Germline V gene lookup returns CDR1 MDHEN and CDR2 SYDVKM. CDR3 bases: TGTGCCAGCAGTTTCCGCCCGGGGACAGGTGCCTACGAGCAGTACTTC. Translating gives CASSFRPGTGAYEQYF.